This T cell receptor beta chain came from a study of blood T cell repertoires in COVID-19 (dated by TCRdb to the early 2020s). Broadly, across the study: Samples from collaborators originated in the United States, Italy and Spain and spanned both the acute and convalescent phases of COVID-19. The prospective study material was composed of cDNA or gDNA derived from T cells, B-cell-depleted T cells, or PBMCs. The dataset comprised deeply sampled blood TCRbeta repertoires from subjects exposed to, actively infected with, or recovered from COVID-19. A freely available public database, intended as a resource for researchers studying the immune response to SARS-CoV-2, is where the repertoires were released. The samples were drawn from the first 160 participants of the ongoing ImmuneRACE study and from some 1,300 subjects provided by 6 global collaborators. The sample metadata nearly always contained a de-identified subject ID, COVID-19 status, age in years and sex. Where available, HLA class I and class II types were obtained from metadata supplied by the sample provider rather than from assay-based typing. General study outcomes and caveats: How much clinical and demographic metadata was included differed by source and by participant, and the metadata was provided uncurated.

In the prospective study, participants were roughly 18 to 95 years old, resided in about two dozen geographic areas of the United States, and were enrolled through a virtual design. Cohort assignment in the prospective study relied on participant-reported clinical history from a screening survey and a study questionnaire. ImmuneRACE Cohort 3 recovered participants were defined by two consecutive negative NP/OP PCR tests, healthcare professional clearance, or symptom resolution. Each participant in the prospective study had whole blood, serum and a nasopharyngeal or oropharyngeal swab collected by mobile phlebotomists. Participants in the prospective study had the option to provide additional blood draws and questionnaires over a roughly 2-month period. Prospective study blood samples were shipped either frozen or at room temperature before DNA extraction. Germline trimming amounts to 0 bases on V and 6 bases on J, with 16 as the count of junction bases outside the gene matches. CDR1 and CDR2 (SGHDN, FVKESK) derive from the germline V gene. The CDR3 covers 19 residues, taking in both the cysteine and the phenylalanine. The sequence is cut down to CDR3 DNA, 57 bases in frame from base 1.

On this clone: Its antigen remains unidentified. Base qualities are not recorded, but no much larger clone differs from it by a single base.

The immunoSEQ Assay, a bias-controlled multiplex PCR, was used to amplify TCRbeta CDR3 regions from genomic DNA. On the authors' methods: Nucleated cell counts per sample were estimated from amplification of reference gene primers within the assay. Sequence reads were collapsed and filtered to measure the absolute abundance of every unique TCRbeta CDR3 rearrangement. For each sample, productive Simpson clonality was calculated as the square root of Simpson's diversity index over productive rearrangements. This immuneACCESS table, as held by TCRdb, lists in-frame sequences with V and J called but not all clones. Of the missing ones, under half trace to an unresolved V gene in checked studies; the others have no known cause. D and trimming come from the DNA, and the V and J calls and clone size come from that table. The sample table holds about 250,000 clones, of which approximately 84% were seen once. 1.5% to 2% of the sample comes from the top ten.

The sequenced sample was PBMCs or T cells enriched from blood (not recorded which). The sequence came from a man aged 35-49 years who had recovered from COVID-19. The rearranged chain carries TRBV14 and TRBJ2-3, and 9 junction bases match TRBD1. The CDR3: CASSQEIWRQGGVLDTQYF. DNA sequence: TGTGCCAGCAGCCAAGAGATTTGGAGACAGGGGGGTGTTCTGGATACGCAGTATTTT.